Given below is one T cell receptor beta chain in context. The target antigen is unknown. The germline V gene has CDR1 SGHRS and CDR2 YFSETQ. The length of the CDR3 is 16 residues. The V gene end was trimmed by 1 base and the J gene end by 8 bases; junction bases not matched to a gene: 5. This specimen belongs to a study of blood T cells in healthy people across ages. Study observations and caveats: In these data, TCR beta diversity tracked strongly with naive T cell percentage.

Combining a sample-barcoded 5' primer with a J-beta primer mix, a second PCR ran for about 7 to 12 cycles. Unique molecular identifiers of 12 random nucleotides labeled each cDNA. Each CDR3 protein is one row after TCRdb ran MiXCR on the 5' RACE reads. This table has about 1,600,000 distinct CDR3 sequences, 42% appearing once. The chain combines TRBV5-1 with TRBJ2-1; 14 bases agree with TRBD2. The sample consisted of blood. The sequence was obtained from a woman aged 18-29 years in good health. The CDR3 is CASSLTGLAGGYEQFF. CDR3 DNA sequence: TGCGCCAGCAGCTTGACCGGACTAGCGGGAGGCTATGAGCAGTTCTTC.